The rows below give T cell receptor beta chains drawn from one sample of a study of blood T cell repertoires in COVID-19. Repertoires were generated with immunoSEQ multiplex PCR, while TCRdb's copy carries only in-frame clones and drops some. The data hold about 420,000 clones, with about 90% observed a single time. Specimen: peripheral blood. The receptors originated from a man aged 18 to 30 with COVID-19, enrolled during active disease. The CDR3 runs from the conserved cysteine through the conserved F or W. The order of the fields is D gene, V gene, J gene, clone size, CDR3 protein, CDR3 DNA. A D gene is named only where the DNA matches it firmly. Where a row states a size, it is once, few, many or the class of an expanded clone; other rows omit it.

TRBD1	TRBV7-7	TRBJ2-7	once	CASSLTGDSSDEQYF	TGTGCTAGCAGCCTAACCGGGGACAGTAGCGACGAGCAGTACTTC
-	TRBV15	TRBJ1-5	-	CATSREEGRNQPQHF	TGTGCCACCAGCAGAGAGGAGGGTCGCAATCAGCCCCAGCATTTT
-	TRBV6-5	TRBJ2-7	-	CASSYSGRGHEQYF	TGTGCCAGCAGTTACTCGGGCAGGGGCCACGAGCAGTACTTC
-	TRBV12-3/TRBV12-4	TRBJ2-5	-	CASSAAEQETQYF	TGTGCCAGCAGTGCGGCAGAGCAAGAGACCCAGTACTTC
TRBD1	TRBV7-4	TRBJ1-5	-	CASRLRGRSKSNQPQHF	TGTGCCAGCAGACTGAGGGGGCGGTCTAAAAGCAATCAGCCCCAGCATTTT
-	TRBV9	TRBJ2-2	-	CASVAGPNTGELFF	TGTGCCAGCGTTGCGGGCCCGAACACCGGGGAGCTGTTTTTT
-	TRBV3-1/TRBV3-2	TRBJ1-3	-	CASSRLGGLSSGNTIYF	TGTGCCAGCAGTCGACTTGGAGGTCTTAGCTCTGGAAACACCATATATTTT
TRBD2	TRBV5-4	TRBJ2-7	few	CASSLAGGTYEQYF	TGTGCCAGCAGCTTGGCGGGAGGGACCTACGAGCAGTACTTC
-	TRBV3-1/TRBV3-2	TRBJ2-4	-	CASSQDSRAKNIQYF	TGTGCCAGCAGCCAAGATTCCAGGGCCAAAAACATTCAGTACTTC
-	TRBV7-9	TRBJ2-5	-	CASSLMRGGVPSQETQYF	TGTGCCAGCAGCCTGATGAGGGGCGGGGTCCCCTCCCAAGAGACCCAGTACTTC
TRBD2	TRBV7-9	TRBJ2-3	-	CASSRGTSGSFGIHDTQYF	TGTGCCAGCAGCCGAGGGACTAGCGGGAGTTTCGGTATCCACGATACGCAGTATTTT
-	TRBV27	TRBJ1-5	-	CASSLGGSGNQPQHF	TGTGCCAGCAGTTTAGGGGGCTCGGGCAATCAGCCCCAGCATTTT
TRBD2	TRBV29-1	TRBJ2-1	-	CSVRLAGSYNEQFF	TGCAGCGTTCGCCTAGCGGGATCCTACAATGAGCAGTTCTTC
TRBD1	TRBV5-6	TRBJ1-2	-	CASSFSGTGGGYTF	TGTGCCAGCAGCTTCTCCGGGACAGGGGGCGGCTACACCTTC
-	TRBV5-4	TRBJ1-3	-	CASSLGAGTSGNTIYF	TGTGCCAGCAGCTTGGGGGCGGGGACCTCTGGAAACACCATATATTTT
-	TRBV24-1	TRBJ2-3	-	CATSDPYSTDTQYF	TGTGCCACCAGTGATCCGTACTCAACAGATACGCAGTATTTT
TRBD1	TRBV19	TRBJ1-5	few	CATYATGGNQPQHF	TGTGCCACGTACGCGACAGGGGGGAATCAGCCCCAGCATTTT
TRBD1	TRBV27	TRBJ2-1	-	CATSGGASSYNEQFF	TGTGCCACCTCAGGGGGCGCGAGCTCCTACAATGAGCAGTTCTTC
-	TRBV12-3/TRBV12-4	TRBJ2-7	-	CASSITYEQYF	TGTGCCAGCAGTATAACCTACGAGCAGTACTTC
-	TRBV27	TRBJ2-7	once	CASSLSGRGPLSYEQYF	TGTGCCAGCAGTTTATCCGGCAGGGGTCCGCTCTCCTACGAGCAGTACTTC
-	TRBV23-1	TRBJ1-1	-	CATLLLGTEAFF	TGCGCCACACTACTCTTGGGTACTGAAGCTTTCTTT
-	TRBV5-5	TRBJ1-5	-	CASTPWAGYSNQPQHF	TGTGCCAGTACCCCATGGGCCGGATATAGCAATCAGCCCCAGCATTTT
-	TRBV12-5	TRBJ1-1	-	CASGRRGEVNTEAFF	TGTGCTAGTGGAAGACGGGGGGAGGTGAACACTGAAGCTTTCTTT
-	TRBV4-1	TRBJ2-7	-	CASSQDPTEYEQYF	TGCGCCAGCAGCCAAGATCCGACAGAATACGAGCAGTACTTC
-	TRBV24-1	TRBJ1-1	-	CATSDLRGTEAFF	TGTGCCACCAGTGATTTGAGGGGCACTGAAGCTTTCTTT
TRBD1	TRBV19	TRBJ1-2	-	CASSSTDRAAYGYTF	TGTGCCAGTAGTTCAACGGACAGGGCGGCCTATGGCTACACCTTC
TRBD2	TRBV6-5	TRBJ2-7	-	CASSGLAGSSYEQYF	TGTGCCAGCAGCGGACTAGCGGGAAGCTCCTACGAGCAGTACTTC
TRBD2	TRBV12-5	TRBJ2-7	-	CASGFERIAGNEQYF	TGTGCTAGTGGTTTCGAAAGAATAGCGGGAAACGAGCAGTACTTC
TRBD2	TRBV19	TRBJ2-1	-	CASSPGLGNEQFF	TGTGCCAGTAGTCCGGGACTAGGCAATGAGCAGTTCTTC